These 18 T cell receptor beta chains were all obtained from the same sample, sequenced in a study of blood T cell repertoires in COVID-19. TCRdb keeps only in-frame clones here, not all; method: immunoSEQ multiplex PCR. The sample holds 350,000 to 400,000 clones; nearly 90% are singletons and the top ten take 6.5%. Sample: peripheral blood. The receptors were sampled from a man younger than 35 with active or convalescent COVID-19.

The chain carries TRBV5-1 and TRBJ2-7; 9 nucleotides agree with TRBD2. The CDR3 spans 16 residues. The germline V gene has CDR1 SGHRS and CDR2 YFSETQ. The ends lost 2 bases at V and 4 bases at J; junction bases unmatched: 10. The CDR3 protein is CASSFERLADTYEQYF. The CDR3 bases are TGCGCCAGCAGCTTTGAGAGACTAGCGGATACATACGAGCAGTACTTC.

The gene calls are TRBV4-3 and TRBJ1-1; D is possibly TRBD1 (5 bases). Looked up from germline, CDR1 is LGHNA and CDR2 is YSLEER. Trimming pared 0 bases from V and 3 bases from J, leaving 11 bases between. This CDR3 is built from 15 residues. The CDR3 loop is CASSQESRGDTEAFF. CDR3 DNA: TGCGCCAGCAGCCAAGAATCGCGGGGGGACACTGAAGCTTTCTTT.

V usage is TRBV4-3 and J usage is TRBJ1-4; D remains ambiguous. CDR3 size: 17 residues. The germline V gene has CDR1 LGHNA and CDR2 YSLEER. V lost 0 bases, J lost 1 base, and 12 bases lay in between. The CDR3 loop is CASSQDSQAITNEKLFF. In DNA form, the CDR3 reads TGCGCCAGCAGCCAAGATAGTCAGGCGATAACTAATGAAAAACTGTTTTTT.

The rearrangement links TRBV4-3 to TRBJ2-7; 7 bases align to TRBD1. Per the germline V gene, CDR1 is LGHNA and CDR2 is YSLEER. Losses at the gene ends were 1 base for V and 3 bases for J; bases not matched to a gene: 6. The CDR3 covers 15 residues. CDR3 protein: CASSQGLGQNYEQYF. In nucleotides, the CDR3 is TGCGCCAGCAGCCAAGGTCTGGGACAGAACTACGAGCAGTACTTC.

The rearrangement uses TRBV14 and TRBJ2-2; 9 bases fit TRBD2. The J segment lost 5 bases and the V segment lost 4 bases, leaving 5 bases of the junction unmatched. The CDR3 is 15 amino acids. In germline, CDR1 is SGHDN, CDR2 FVKESK. This CDR3 reads CASSPGTSRTGELFF. CDR3 DNA: TGTGCCAGCAGCCCGGGGACTAGCCGTACCGGGGAGCTGTTTTTT.

The chain combines TRBV4-2 with TRBJ1-2; D is perhaps TRBD1 (6 bases). The CDR3 loop spans 14 amino acids. V was cut by 0 bases and J by 4 bases, with 9 bases left in between. Germline values: CDR1 LGHNA, CDR2 YNFKEQ. CDR3: CASSQDDRSYGYTF. The CDR3 DNA is TGTGCCAGCAGCCAAGATGACAGGAGCTATGGCTACACCTTC.

The chain combines TRBV2 with TRBJ1-2, with a tentative D call TRBD1 (6 bases). There are 15 residues in the CDR3. CDR1 SNHLY and CDR2 FYNNEI come from the germline V gene. Deletions cut 5 bases from V and 0 bases from J, with 13 bases between. The CDR3 sequence: CASSTDRPTNYGYTF. The CDR3 DNA reads TGTGCCAGCAGTACCGACAGGCCGACTAACTATGGCTACACCTTC.

This clone was picked up one time. The chain carries TRBV2 and TRBJ2-5; 9 bases agree with TRBD1. The V gene's germline CDR1 is SNHLY and CDR2 FYNNEI. With 6 bases clipped from V and 4 bases from J, the junction kept 9 bases outside the gene matches. This CDR3 comprises 15 residues. In DNA, the CDR3 is TGTGCCAGCAGGGTGACAGGGGGTATAGGAGAGACCCAGTACTTC. Amino acid sequence: CASRVTGGIGETQYF.

The gene calls are TRBV27 and TRBJ2-7; a weak D match, TRBD1 (5 bases). Germline CDR1 reads MNHEY; CDR2 reads SMNVEV (reference sequence). The germline V and J ends were trimmed by 2 bases and 4 bases, with 9 bases remaining between them. This CDR3 has 13 amino acids. The CDR3 DNA reads as TGTGCCAGCAGTTTAAGGGGTCCTTACGAGCAGTACTTC. Translation gives CASSLRGPYEQYF.

The CDR3 protein is CASRTDRGSDTQYF. In DNA, the CDR3 is TGTGCCAGCAGGACAGACAGGGGATCGGATACGCAGTATTTT. The chain recombines TRBV6-5 with TRBJ2-3; 8 nucleotides match TRBD1. The CDR3 sequence is 14 residues long. J lost 6 bases, V lost 6 bases, and 8 bases had no gene match. In germline, CDR1 is MNHEY, CDR2 SVGAGI.

V usage is TRBV5-1 and J usage is TRBJ2-3; 8 bases are a match to TRBD2. The germline CDR1 and CDR2 sequences are SGHRS and YFSETQ. This CDR3 region has 16 residues. V lost 0 bases, J lost 2 bases, and 5 bases stayed unmatched. The CDR3 DNA follows: TGCGCCAGCAGCTTGGAAGCGGGAGTAGTCACAGATACGCAGTATTTT. This sequence encodes CASSLEAGVVTDTQYF.

V gene TRBV6-5 combines with J gene TRBJ1-5; no firm D call. V shed 2 bases and J shed 7 bases, with 12 bases lying between them. The CDR3 loop spans 14 amino acids. Germline V lookup: CDR1 MNHEY, CDR2 SVGAGI. CDR3 bases: TGTGCCAGCAGTTACACGGGGTCCAACCAGCCCCAGCATTTT. Encoded protein: CASSYTGSNQPQHF.

The CDR3, as DNA: TGTGCCAGCTCACCACTCGGGACTAATAATGAAAAACTGTTTTTT. Its protein is CASSPLGTNNEKLFF. The chain recombines TRBV18 with TRBJ1-4; tentative D call: TRBD1 (5 bases). The V gene lost 1 base and the J gene lost 4 bases, with 10 bases spanning the gap. Germline V lookup: CDR1 KGHSH, CDR2 LQKENI. CDR3 length: 15 amino acids.

This sequence joins TRBV7-8 and TRBJ1-5; D is unclear. CDR1 and CDR2 from the germline V gene are SGHVS and FQNEAQ. This CDR3 has 14 residues. V dropped 2 bases and J dropped 1 base, with 6 bases sitting between them. Here the CDR3 DNA reads TGTGCCAGCAGCTTACAGAGGAGCAATCAGCCCCAGCATTTT. Protein product: CASSLQRSNQPQHF.

This clone was seen once. J is TRBJ2-1 and V is TRBV27; D is perhaps TRBD2 (6 bases). The V end lost 0 bases, the J end lost 4 bases, and 13 bases lay between the germline ends. Germline V gives CDR1 MNHEY, CDR2 SMNVEV (reference sequence). The CDR3 totals 16 residues. CDR3 region: CASSLSVSGWYNEQFF. DNA for the CDR3: TGTGCCAGCAGTTTATCGGTAAGCGGGTGGTACAATGAGCAGTTCTTC.

V gene TRBV19 combines with J gene TRBJ2-2, with 14 bases matching TRBD2. The junction had 5 bases not matched to a gene; V was cut back by 3 bases and J by 8 bases. CDR1 and CDR2 from the germline V gene are LNHDA and SQIVND (reference sequence). CDR3 length: 16 amino acids. The DNA for the CDR3 is TGTGCCAGTAGTATCCCGGGACTAGCGGGAGCTGGGGAGCTGTTTTTT. It codes for CASSIPGLAGAGELFF.

Written as DNA, the CDR3 is TGTGCCAGCCTGACAGAATTTGAAGCTTTCTTT. Amino acids: CASLTEFEAFF. The rearrangement uses TRBV28 and TRBJ1-1; the D gene is possibly TRBD1 (5 bases). Germline V gene lookup returns CDR1 MDHEN and CDR2 SYDVKM. V dropped 8 bases and J dropped 7 bases, with 11 bases sitting between them. The CDR3 runs to 11 residues. The whole variable domain, remainder taken from reference TRBV28 and TRBJ1-1, is DVKVTQSSRYLVKRTGEKVFLECVQDMDHENMFWYRQDPGLGLRLIYFSYDVKMKEKGDIPEGYSVSREKKERFSLILESASTNQTSMYLCASLTEFEAFFGQGTRLTVV.

The chain links TRBV28 to TRBJ2-1; D is undetermined. Germline CDR1 is MDHEN and CDR2 is SYDVKM. V dropped 6 bases and J dropped 10 bases, with 10 bases sitting between them. CDR3 length equals 11 residues. The CDR3 sequence is CASSYVGEQFF. CDR3 in DNA: TGTGCCAGCAGCTACGTCGGGGAGCAGTTCTTC.